This record looks at one T cell receptor beta chain sequence and its context. Antigen unknown. The PCR made use of 60 Vbeta and 13 Jbeta primers. Sequenced by immunoSEQ multiplex PCR; TCRdb stores in-frame clones only, minus some. The table lists some 130,000 clones, 66% of them singletons. These data come from a study of cytomegalovirus exposure and HLA in healthy donors. Study observations and caveats: Sequencing likely generated an artifact that appeared as a cluster of highly shared sequence variants.

The V gene's germline CDR1 is LNHDA and CDR2 SQIVND (reference sequence). The CDR3 runs 14 residues. V was clipped by 5 bases and J by 7 bases, with 14 bases between them. The sample was PBMCs. This clonotype originated in a human donor in good health. The rearrangement uses TRBV19 and TRBJ2-2; tentative D call: TRBD2 (6 bases). The CDR3 region has the DNA TGTGCCAGTAGTCGGTGGGGGGAAGACGGGGAGCTGTTTTTT. It yields the protein CASSRWGEDGELFF.